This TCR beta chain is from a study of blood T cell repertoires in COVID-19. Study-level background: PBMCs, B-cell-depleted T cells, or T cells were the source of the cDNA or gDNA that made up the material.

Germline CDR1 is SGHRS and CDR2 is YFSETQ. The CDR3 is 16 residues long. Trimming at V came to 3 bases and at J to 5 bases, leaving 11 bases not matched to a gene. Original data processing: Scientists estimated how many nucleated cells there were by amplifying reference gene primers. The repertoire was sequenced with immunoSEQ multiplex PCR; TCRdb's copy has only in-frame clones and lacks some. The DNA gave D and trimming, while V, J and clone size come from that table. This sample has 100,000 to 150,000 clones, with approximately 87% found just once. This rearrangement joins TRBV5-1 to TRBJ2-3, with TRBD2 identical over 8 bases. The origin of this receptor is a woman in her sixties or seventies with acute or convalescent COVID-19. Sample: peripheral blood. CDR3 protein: CASSSRPGGPRDTQYF. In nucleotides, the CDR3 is TGCGCCAGCAGCTCCAGGCCGGGAGGGCCTAGAGATACGCAGTATTTT.